This T cell receptor beta chain was recorded in a study of CD8+CD57+ T cells in acquired aplastic anemia. TCR beta VDJ and CDR3 profiling used genomic DNA as template. TCRdb re-called the reads with MiXCR, one entry per CDR3 protein. The repertoire holds approximately 270,000 distinct CDR3 sequences, with about 56% as singletons. Germline assignment: CDR1 SGHVS and CDR2 FNYEAQ. This CDR3 is 15 amino acids long. V was shortened by 8 bases and J by 3 bases, with 16 bases between the two germline ends. The clonotype originates from a human donor with severe aplastic anemia or a healthy control (not recorded which). What was sequenced was sorted CD4+, CD8+, or CD8+CD57+ T cells (not recorded which) from PBMCs. J is TRBJ2-2 and V is TRBV7-6; D unresolved. CDR3 sequence reads: CASGERWADTGELFF. CDR3 sequence (DNA): TGTGCCAGCGGCGAGAGGTGGGCAGACACCGGGGAGCTGTTTTTT.